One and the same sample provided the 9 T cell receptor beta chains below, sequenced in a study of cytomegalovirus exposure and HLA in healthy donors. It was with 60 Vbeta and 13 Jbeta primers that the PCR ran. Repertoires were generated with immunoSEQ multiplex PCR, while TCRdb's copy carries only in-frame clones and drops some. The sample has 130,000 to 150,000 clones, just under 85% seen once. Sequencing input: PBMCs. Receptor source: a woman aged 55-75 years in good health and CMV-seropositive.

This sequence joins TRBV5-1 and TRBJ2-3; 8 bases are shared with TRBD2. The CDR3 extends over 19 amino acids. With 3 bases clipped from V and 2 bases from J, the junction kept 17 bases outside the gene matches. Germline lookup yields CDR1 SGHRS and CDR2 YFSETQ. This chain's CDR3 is CASSSTRGGLVKATDTQYF. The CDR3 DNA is TGCGCCAGCAGCTCCACAAGGGGGGGACTAGTGAAAGCCACAGATACGCAGTATTTT.

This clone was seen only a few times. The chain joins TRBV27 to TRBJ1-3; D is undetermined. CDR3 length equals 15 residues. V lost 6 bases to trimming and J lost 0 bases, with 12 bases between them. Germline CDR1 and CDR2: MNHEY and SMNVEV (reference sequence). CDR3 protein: CASSSDWSSGNTIYF. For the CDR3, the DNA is TGTGCCAGCAGCTCGGACTGGAGCTCTGGAAACACCATATATTTT.

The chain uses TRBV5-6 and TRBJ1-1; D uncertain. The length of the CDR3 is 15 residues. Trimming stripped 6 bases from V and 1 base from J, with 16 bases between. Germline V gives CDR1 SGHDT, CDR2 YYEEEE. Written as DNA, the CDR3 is TGTGCCAGCAATGGGGATCTCGGGAGGAACACTGAAGCTTTCTTT. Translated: CASNGDLGRNTEAFF.

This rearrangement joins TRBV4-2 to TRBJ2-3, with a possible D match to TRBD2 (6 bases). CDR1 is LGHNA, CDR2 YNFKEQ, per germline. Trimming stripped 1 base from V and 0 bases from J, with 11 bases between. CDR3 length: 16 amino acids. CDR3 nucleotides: TGTGCCAGCAGCCAAGGGGGTAGCGGCAGCACAGATACGCAGTATTTT. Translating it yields CASSQGGSGSTDTQYF.

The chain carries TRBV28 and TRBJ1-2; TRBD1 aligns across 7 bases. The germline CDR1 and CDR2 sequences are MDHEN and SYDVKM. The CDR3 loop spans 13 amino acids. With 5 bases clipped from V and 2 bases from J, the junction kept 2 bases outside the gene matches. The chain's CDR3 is CASSQGGNYGYTF. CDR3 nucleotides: TGTGCCAGCAGTCAGGGGGGAAACTATGGCTACACCTTC.

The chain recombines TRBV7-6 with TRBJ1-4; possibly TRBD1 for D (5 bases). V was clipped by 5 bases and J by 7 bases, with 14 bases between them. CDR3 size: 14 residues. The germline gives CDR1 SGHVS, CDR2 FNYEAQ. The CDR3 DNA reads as TGTGCCAGCAGCCCCACCACGGGGGGTGAAAAACTGTTTTTT. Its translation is CASSPTTGGEKLFF.

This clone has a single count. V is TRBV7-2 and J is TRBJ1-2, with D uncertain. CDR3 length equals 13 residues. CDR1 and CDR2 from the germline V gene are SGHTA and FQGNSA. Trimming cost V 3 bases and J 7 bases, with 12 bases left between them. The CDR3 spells CASSFERGSGYTF. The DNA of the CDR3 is TGTGCCAGCAGCTTTGAGCGGGGAAGTGGCTACACCTTC.

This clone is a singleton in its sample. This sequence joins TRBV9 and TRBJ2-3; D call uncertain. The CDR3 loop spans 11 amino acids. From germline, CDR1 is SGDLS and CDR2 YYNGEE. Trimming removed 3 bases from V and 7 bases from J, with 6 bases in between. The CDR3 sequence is CASSGDNTQYF. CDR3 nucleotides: TGTGCCAGCAGCGGAGACAATACGCAGTATTTT.

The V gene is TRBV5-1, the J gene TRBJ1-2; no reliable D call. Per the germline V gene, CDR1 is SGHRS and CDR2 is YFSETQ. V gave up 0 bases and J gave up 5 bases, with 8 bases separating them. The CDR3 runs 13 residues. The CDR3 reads CASSLAGEYGYTF. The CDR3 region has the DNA TGCGCCAGCAGCTTGGCGGGAGAGTATGGCTACACCTTC.